This T cell receptor (beta chain) was observed in a study of cytomegalovirus exposure and HLA in healthy donors. The V and J ends lost 5 bases and 2 bases, in that order; junction bases with no gene match: 9. This CDR3 contains 15 residues. Germline lookup yields CDR1 MNHEY and CDR2 SVGAGI. PCR used 60 Vbeta primers and 13 Jbeta primers. The method was immunoSEQ multiplex PCR; TCRdb's version includes in-frame clones alone and lacks a portion of them. The table lists roughly 170,000 clones, around 80% of them singletons. Concerning this clone: No antigen is known for it.

In nominal health when sampled, donors likely had unrecorded immune exposures nonetheless. Whole-study results and caveats: A later analysis found TCR association rates differed by HLA locus, highest for DRB1 and lowest for HLA-C.

The sequence derives from a female donor in good health and CMV-seronegative. This chain links TRBV6-5 with TRBJ2-7, with 7 bases that match TRBD2. The sequenced sample was PBMCs. This CDR3 is CASSQFSGRTYEQYF. The DNA of the CDR3 is TGTGCCAGCAGTCAATTTAGCGGGCGCACCTACGAGCAGTACTTC.